There are a few counts of the clone carrying this T cell receptor beta chain. Its antigen remains unknown. In TCRdb, the 5' RACE reads were re-called with MiXCR into one record per CDR3 protein. This table holds around 770,000 distinct CDR3 sequences, about 11% found once. The sample belongs to a study of CD8 T cells in ankylosing spondylitis. Findings and limits, study-wide: Characteristic of ankylosing spondylitis blood, it appeared, was a TCR beta motif comprising about 8 highly homologous variants.

This CDR3 contains 16 residues. Germline V lookup: CDR1 LGHNA, CDR2 YNFKEQ. The V end was cut by 0 bases, the J end by 7 bases, with 15 bases between. The rearrangement links TRBV4-2 to TRBJ1-4, with D uncertain. The specimen sequenced was blood, either unsorted or a sorted T cell fraction (not recorded which). This clonotype was sampled from a male donor with ankylosing spondylitis. The CDR3 bases are TGTGCCAGCAGCCAAGACGGGAACATCAGGAGTGAAAAACTGTTTTTT. This gives the protein CASSQDGNIRSEKLFF.